These 17 T cell receptor beta chains originate from one sample sequenced in a study of T cell clones after liver transplantation. The table came from immunoSEQ multiplex PCR; TCRdb's copy has only in-frame clones and leaves some out. The sample lists some 59,000 clones, 70% to 75% seen once, with over 14% in the top ten. The sequenced sample was CD4+ T cells from blood, obtained before liver transplant. These receptors were taken from a human donor who received a liver transplant.

Points on this clone: Other DNA sequences in the sample encode the same CDR3. J is TRBJ2-3 and V is TRBV9; the match to TRBD2 covers 7 bases. V lost 0 bases and J lost 3; bases outside the gene matches: 4. Germline V CDR1 and CDR2: SGDLS, YYNGEE. This CDR3 is built from 15 residues. Here the CDR3 DNA reads TGTGCCAGCAGCGTAGACAGCGGGGCAACAGATACGCAGTATTTT. It is translated as CASSVDSGATDTQYF.

The V and J genes are TRBV28 and TRBJ2-2, with D possibly being TRBD2 (5 bases). Trimming removed 6 bases at V and 4 bases at J, with 12 bases between. In germline, CDR1 is MDHEN, CDR2 SYDVKM. The CDR3 spans 14 residues. The CDR3 protein is CASRVSGGTGELFF. In DNA, the CDR3 is TGTGCCAGCAGAGTTTCAGGAGGCACCGGGGAGCTGTTTTTT.

The V gene is TRBV6-1, the J gene TRBJ2-3, with a tentative D call TRBD2 (6 bases). Between the trimmed V and J ends, which lost 10 bases and 2 bases, there was a span of 10 bases. This CDR3 has 12 amino acids. The germline gives CDR1 MNHNS, CDR2 SASEGT. As DNA, the CDR3 is TGTGCCACCGGGGGTTACACAGATACGCAGTATTTT. Translating it yields CATGGYTDTQYF.

This clone is a singleton in its sample. The same CDR3 can be traced to other DNA sequences in this sample. The chain is built from TRBV19 and TRBJ2-3, with 9 positions matching TRBD2. The J segment lost 1 base and the V segment lost 3 bases, leaving 2 bases of the junction unmatched. From germline, CDR1 is LNHDA and CDR2 SQIVND (reference sequence). This CDR3 comprises 15 residues. This chain's CDR3 is CASSISSGGTDTQYF. CDR3 bases: TGTGCCAGTAGTATCTCTAGCGGGGGCACAGATACGCAGTATTTT.

The chain couples TRBV7-9 to TRBJ1-6; tentative D call: TRBD1 (5 bases). The CDR3 contains 15 residues. V gave up 1 base and J gave up 8 bases, with 12 bases separating them. Germline V gene lookup returns CDR1 SEHNR and CDR2 FQNEAQ (reference sequence). Here the CDR3 DNA reads TGTGCCAGCAGCTTAGAATCTGGGGCGGATTCACCCCTCCACTTT. It is translated as CASSLESGADSPLHF.

V is TRBV25-1 and J is TRBJ2-2, with TRBD1 matching 9 bases. The germline V gene encodes CDR1 MGHDK and CDR2 SYGVNS. This CDR3 region has 15 residues. Trimming took 7 bases from V and 2 from J; bases not matched to a gene: 5. DNA for the CDR3: TGTGCCAGCACTCCACAGGGGGCCAACACCGGGGAGCTGTTTTTT. It specifies CASTPQGANTGELFF.

V is TRBV6-4 and J is TRBJ1-1; 10 nucleotides align to TRBD1. The CDR3 consists of 14 residues. J was trimmed by 4 bases and V by 3 bases; bases with no gene match: 2. Germline V CDR1 and CDR2: MRHNA, SNTAGT. The CDR3 region is CASSDRQGATEAFF. Written as DNA, the CDR3 is TGTGCCAGCAGTGATAGACAGGGGGCCACTGAAGCTTTCTTT.

V is TRBV14 and J is TRBJ1-1; the D is unclear. The CDR3 totals 14 residues. Germline values: CDR1 SGHDN, CDR2 FVKESK. Deletions cut 3 bases from V and 1 base from J, with 9 bases between. CDR3 nucleotide sequence: TGTGCCAGCAGCCATACCGGTACGAACACTGAAGCTTTCTTT. Its translation: CASSHTGTNTEAFF. The whole variable domain, filled in from reference TRBV14 and TRBJ1-1, reads EAGVTQFPSHSVIEKGQTVTLRCDPISGHDNLYWYRRVMGKEIKFLLHFVKESKQDESGMPNNRFLAERTGGTYSTLKVQPAELEDSGVYFCASSHTGTNTEAFFGQGTRLTVV.

This sequence joins TRBV6-1 and TRBJ1-6; no definite D call. This CDR3 is 15 amino acids long. Germline V gene sequence: CDR1 MNHNS, CDR2 SASEGT. The V and J ends lost 4 bases and 7 bases respectively, with 14 bases between them. CDR3 DNA: TGTGCCAGCAGTGGTCAGGCTTCTGCCAATTCACCCCTCCACTTT. Residues: CASSGQASANSPLHF.

DNA for the CDR3: TGTGCCAGCTCCGGACAGGGGGGCACAGATACGCAGTATTTT. It specifies CASSGQGGTDTQYF. The rearrangement joins TRBV18 to TRBJ2-3, with 10 positions matching TRBD1. V lost 6 bases to trimming and J lost 1 base; unmatched junction nucleotides: 1. This CDR3 contains 14 residues. From germline, CDR1 is KGHSH and CDR2 LQKENI.

V is TRBV27 and J is TRBJ1-5, with D perhaps matching TRBD1 (6 bases). CDR1 MNHEY and CDR2 SMNVEV come from the germline V gene (reference sequence). The CDR3 has 17 amino acids. V dropped 6 bases and J dropped 0 bases, with 18 bases sitting between them. As DNA, the CDR3 is TGTGCCAGCAGGAGTTCCCGGGACACCAGTAGCAATCAGCCCCAGCATTTT. Protein product: CASRSSRDTSSNQPQHF.

The chain joins TRBV29-1 to TRBJ2-1; 8 bases fit TRBD2. There are 12 residues in the CDR3. Losses at the gene ends were 7 bases for V and 9 bases for J; bases not matched to a gene: 8. Germline V gene lookup returns CDR1 SQVTM and CDR2 ANQGSEA. As DNA, the CDR3 is TGCAGCGGGCGGCGAAGCGGGGGTGAGCAGTTCTTC. It encodes CSGRRSGGEQFF.

The chain has TRBV5-1 and TRBJ2-1; tentative D call: TRBD1 (5 bases). The CDR3 length is 15 residues. The V gene's germline CDR1 is SGHRS and CDR2 YFSETQ. With 4 bases removed from V and 0 bases from J, the gap between germline ends came to 11 bases. The DNA of the CDR3 is TGCGCCAGCAGCCCAGGGCAGACCTCCTACAATGAGCAGTTCTTC. Residues: CASSPGQTSYNEQFF.

This clone was counted ten times or more. The chain has TRBV18 and TRBJ1-2; 8 nucleotides agree with TRBD1. V lost 1 base to trimming and J lost 3 bases; unmatched junction nucleotides: 7. The CDR3 extends over 16 amino acids. CDR1 is KGHSH, CDR2 LQKENI, per germline. CDR3 bases: TGTGCCAGCTCACCACGAGGGACAGGCAATGACTATGGCTACACCTTC. Amino acid sequence: CASSPRGTGNDYGYTF.

The sample holds many counts of this clone. V is TRBV19 and J is TRBJ1-1, with D uncertain. Trimming took 10 bases from V and 2 from J, leaving 14 bases between them. Per germline, CDR1 LNHDA and CDR2 SQIVND (reference sequence). This CDR3 is 13 amino acids long. The CDR3 protein is CAIVGQANTEAFF. The CDR3 region has the DNA TGTGCCATAGTCGGCCAGGCTAACACTGAAGCTTTCTTT.

The rearrangement uses TRBV7-6 and TRBJ2-7; TRBD1 agrees at 9 bases. The germline V gene encodes CDR1 SGHVS and CDR2 FNYEAQ. CDR3 length: 15 residues. V trimming: 4 bases; J trimming: 3 bases; junction bases outside the gene matches: 7. CDR3 coding DNA: TGTGCCAGCAGCTCATTCGAGGGACAGGGCTACGAGCAGTACTTC. It codes for CASSSFEGQGYEQYF.

V gene TRBV15 combines with J gene TRBJ2-6; maybe TRBD2 (5 bases). The germline V and J ends were trimmed by 0 bases and 3 bases, with 12 bases remaining between them. Looked up from germline, CDR1 is LNHNV and CDR2 is YYDKDF (reference sequence). The CDR3 is 17 residues long. CDR3 sequence reads: CATSRDRKGSGANVLTF. CDR3 coding DNA: TGTGCCACCAGCAGAGATCGGAAAGGGAGTGGGGCCAACGTCCTGACTTTC.